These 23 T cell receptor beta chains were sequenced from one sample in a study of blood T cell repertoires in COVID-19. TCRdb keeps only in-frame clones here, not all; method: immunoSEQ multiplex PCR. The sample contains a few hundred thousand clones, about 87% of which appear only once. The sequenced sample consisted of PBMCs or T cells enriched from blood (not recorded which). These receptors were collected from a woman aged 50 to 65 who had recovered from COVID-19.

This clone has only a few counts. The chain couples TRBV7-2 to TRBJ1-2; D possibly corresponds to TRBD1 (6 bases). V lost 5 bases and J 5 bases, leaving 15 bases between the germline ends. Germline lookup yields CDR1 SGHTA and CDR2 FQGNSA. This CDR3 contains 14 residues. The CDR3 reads CASSPIIGQYGYTF. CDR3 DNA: TGTGCCAGCAGCCCCATAATTGGACAGTATGGCTACACCTTC.

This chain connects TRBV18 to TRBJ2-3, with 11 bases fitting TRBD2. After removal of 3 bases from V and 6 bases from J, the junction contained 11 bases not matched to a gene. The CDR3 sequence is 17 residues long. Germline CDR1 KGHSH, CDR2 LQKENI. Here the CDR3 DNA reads TGTGCCAGCTCACCCCTGACCATAGCGGGGGGGCCGGATACGCAGTATTTT. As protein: CASSPLTIAGGPDTQYF.

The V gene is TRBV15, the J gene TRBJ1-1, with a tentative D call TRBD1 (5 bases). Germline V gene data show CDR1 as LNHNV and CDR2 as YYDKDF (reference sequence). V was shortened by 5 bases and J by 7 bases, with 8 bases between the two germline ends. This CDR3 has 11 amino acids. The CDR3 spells CATSSTVEAFF. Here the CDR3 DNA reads TGTGCCACCAGCTCGACAGTTGAAGCTTTCTTT.

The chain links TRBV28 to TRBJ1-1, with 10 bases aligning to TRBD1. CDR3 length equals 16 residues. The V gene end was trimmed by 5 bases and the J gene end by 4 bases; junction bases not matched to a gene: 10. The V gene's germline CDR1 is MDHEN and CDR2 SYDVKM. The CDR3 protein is CASSLKTGGASTEAFF. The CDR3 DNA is TGTGCCAGCAGTCTAAAGACAGGGGGCGCTTCCACTGAAGCTTTCTTT.

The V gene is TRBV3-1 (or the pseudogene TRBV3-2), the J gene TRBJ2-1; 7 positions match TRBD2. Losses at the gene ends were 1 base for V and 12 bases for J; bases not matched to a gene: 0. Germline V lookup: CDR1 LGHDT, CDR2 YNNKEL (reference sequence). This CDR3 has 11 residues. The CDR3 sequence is CASSQGGGQFF. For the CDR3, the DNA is TGTGCCAGCAGCCAAGGCGGGGGGCAGTTCTTC.

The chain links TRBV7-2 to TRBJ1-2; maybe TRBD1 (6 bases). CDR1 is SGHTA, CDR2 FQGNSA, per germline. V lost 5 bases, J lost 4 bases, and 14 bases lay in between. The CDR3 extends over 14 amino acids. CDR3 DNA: TGTGCCAGCAGCCCCAGGACAGCGTTCTATGGCTACACCTTC. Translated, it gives CASSPRTAFYGYTF.

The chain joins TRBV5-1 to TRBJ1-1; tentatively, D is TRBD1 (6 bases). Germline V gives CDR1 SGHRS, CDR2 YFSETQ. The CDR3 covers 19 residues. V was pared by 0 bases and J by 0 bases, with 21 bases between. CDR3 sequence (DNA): TGCGCCAGCAGCTTGGCATACTCAGGGGAACTTTCGGTGAACACTGAAGCTTTCTTT. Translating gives CASSLAYSGELSVNTEAFF. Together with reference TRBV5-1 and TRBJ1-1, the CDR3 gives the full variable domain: KAGVTQTPRYLIKTRGQQVTLSCSPISGHRSVSWYQQTPGQGLQFLFEYFSETQRNKGNFPGRFSGRQFSNSRSEMNVSTLELGDSALYLCASSLAYSGELSVNTEAFFGQGTRLTVV.

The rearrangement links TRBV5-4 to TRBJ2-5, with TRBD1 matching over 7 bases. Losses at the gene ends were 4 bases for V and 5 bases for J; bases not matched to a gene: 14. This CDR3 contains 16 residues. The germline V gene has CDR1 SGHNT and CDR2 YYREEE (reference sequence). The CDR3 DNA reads TGTGCCAGCAGCCTCATGGGGGACAGAGAGTGGGAGACCCAGTACTTC. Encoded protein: CASSLMGDREWETQYF.

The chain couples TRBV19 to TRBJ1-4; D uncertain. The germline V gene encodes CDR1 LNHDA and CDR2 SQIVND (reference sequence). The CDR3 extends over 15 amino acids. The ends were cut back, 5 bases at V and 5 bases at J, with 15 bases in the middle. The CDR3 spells CASSAIGRENEKLFF. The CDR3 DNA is TGTGCCAGTAGTGCGATCGGACGGGAGAATGAAAAACTGTTTTTT.

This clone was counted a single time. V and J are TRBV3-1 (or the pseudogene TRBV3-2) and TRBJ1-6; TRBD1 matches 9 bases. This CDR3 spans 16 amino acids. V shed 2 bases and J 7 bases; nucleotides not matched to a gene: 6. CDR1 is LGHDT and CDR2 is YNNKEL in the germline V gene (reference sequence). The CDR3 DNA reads TGTGCCAGCAGCCAACCACAGGGGGCGCGGAATTCACCCCTCCACTTT. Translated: CASSQPQGARNSPLHF.

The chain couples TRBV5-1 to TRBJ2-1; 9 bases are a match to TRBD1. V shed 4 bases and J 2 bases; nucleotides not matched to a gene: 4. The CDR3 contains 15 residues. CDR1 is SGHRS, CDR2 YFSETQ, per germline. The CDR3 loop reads CASSQGTGTYNEQFF. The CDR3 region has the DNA TGCGCCAGCAGCCAGGGGACAGGGACCTACAATGAGCAGTTCTTC.

The CDR3 bases are TGTGCCAGCAGCTTAGGTACTTATAGCTCCTACAATGAGCAGTTCTTC. Its translation is CASSLGTYSSYNEQFF. The V and J genes are TRBV11-3 and TRBJ2-1; D not certain. V was cut by 1 base and J by 0 bases, with 10 bases left in between. In germline, CDR1 is SGHNT, CDR2 YENEEA. There are 16 residues in the CDR3.

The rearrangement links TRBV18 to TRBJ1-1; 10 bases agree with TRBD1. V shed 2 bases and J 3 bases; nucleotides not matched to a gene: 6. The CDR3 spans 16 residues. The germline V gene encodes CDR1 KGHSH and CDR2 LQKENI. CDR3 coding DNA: TGTGCCAGCTCACCAGAGGGACAGGGGAAATACACTGAAGCTTTCTTT. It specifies CASSPEGQGKYTEAFF.

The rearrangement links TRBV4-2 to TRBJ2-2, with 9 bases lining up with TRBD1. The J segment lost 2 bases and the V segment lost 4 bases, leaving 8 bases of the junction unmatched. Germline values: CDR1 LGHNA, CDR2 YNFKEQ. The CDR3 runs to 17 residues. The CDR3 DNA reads TGTGCCAGCAGCCTTGATTTGGGACAGGGTAACACCGGGGAGCTGTTTTTT. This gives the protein CASSLDLGQGNTGELFF.

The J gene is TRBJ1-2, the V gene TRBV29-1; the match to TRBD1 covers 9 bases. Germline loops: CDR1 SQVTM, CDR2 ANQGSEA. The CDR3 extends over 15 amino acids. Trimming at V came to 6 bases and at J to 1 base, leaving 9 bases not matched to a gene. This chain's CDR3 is CSVRIGTGSNYGYTF. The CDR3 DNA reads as TGCAGCGTCCGTATAGGGACAGGGAGTAACTATGGCTACACCTTC.

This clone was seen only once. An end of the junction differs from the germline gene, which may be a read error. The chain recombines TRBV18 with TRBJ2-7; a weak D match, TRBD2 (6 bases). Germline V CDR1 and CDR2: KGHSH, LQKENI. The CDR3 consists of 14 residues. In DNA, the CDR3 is TGTGCCATCTCACCAGGGACTGCCAAAATGGAGCAGTACTTC. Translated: CAISPGTAKMEQYF.

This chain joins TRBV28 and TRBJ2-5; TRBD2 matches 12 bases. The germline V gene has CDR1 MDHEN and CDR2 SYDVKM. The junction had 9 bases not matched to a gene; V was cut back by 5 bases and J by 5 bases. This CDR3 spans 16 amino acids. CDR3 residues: CASSTSGGRIGETQYF. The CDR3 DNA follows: TGTGCCAGCAGTACTAGCGGGGGGCGCATCGGGGAGACCCAGTACTTC.

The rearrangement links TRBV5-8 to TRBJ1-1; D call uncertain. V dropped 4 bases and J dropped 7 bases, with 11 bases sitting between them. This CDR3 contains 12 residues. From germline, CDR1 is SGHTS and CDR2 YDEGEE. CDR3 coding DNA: TGTGCCAGCAGCGCGGACGGGAATGAAGCTTTCTTT. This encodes CASSADGNEAFF.

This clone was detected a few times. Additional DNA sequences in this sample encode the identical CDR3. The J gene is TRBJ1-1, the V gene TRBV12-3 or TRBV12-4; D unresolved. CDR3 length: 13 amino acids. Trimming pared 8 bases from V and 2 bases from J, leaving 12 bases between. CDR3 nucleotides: TGTGCCAGCTCACCCGGGGTCAACACTGAAGCTTTCTTT. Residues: CASSPGVNTEAFF.

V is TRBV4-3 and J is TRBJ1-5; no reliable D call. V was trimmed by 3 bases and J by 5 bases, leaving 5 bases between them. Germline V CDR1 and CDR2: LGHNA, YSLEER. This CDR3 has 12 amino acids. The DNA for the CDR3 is TGCGCCAGCAGCCAGGAGGATCAGCCCCAGCATTTT. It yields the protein CASSQEDQPQHF.

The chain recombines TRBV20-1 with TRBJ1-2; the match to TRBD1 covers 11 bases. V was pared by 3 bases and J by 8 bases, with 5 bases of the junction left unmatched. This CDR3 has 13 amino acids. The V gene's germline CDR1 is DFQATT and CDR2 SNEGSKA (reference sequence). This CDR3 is CSASVGTGGGYTF. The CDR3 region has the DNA TGCAGTGCTAGTGTCGGGACAGGGGGAGGCTACACCTTC.

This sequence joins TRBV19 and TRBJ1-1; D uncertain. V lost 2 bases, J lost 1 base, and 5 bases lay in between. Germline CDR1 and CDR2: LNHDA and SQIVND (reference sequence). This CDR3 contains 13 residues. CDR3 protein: CASSIPRNTEAFF. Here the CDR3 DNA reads TGTGCCAGTAGTATACCTCGGAACACTGAAGCTTTCTTT.

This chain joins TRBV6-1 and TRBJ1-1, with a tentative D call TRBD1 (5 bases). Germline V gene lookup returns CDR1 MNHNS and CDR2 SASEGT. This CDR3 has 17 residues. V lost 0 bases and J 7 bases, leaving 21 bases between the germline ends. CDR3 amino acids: CASSEALAGEISREAFF. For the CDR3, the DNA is TGTGCCAGCAGTGAAGCGCTAGCGGGGGAAATAAGCCGTGAAGCTTTCTTT.